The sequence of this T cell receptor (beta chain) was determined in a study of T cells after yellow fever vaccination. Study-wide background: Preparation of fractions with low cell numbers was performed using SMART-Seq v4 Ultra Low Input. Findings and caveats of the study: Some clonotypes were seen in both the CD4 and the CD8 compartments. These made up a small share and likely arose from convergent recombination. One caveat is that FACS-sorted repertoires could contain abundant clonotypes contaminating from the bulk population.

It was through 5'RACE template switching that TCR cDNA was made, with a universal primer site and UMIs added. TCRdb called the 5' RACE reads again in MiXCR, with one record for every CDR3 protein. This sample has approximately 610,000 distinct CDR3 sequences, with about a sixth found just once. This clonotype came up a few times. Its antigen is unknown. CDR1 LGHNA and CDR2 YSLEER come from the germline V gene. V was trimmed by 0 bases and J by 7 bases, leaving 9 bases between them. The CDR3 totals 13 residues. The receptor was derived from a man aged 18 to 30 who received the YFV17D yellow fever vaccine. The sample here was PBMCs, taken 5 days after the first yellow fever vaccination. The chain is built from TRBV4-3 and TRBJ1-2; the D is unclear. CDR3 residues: CASSQDLGPGYTF. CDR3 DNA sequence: TGCGCCAGCAGCCAAGATCTAGGTCCTGGCTACACCTTC.